Listed below are T cell receptor beta chains from one sample, sequenced in a study of beta chain features in type 1 diabetes. TCRdb's copy holds only in-frame clones and misses some; the assay was immunoSEQ multiplex PCR. The table includes 200,000 to 250,000 clones, approximately 15% detected once. The sequenced sample consisted of naive CD4+ T cells from blood. The receptors originated from a young man with type 1 diabetes. CDR3s include the opening cysteine and the closing phenylalanine or tryptophan. A D gene is named only where the DNA matches it firmly. The size entry is marked missing in some rows and otherwise reads once, few, many or a size class.

D gene,clone size,J gene,V gene,CDR3 length,CDR3 DNA,CDR3 protein
TRBD1,NA,TRBJ1-1,TRBV28,15,TGTGCCAGCAGTTCTCATGACAGGGGCGTAACTGAAGCTTTCTTT,CASSSHDRGVTEAFF
NA,few,TRBJ2-7,TRBV2,12,TGTGCCAGCAGCCTCACAGCCTACGAGCAGTACTTC,CASSLTAYEQYF
TRBD1,NA,TRBJ1-1,TRBV29-1,13,TGCAGCGCCTATCGACAGGGTGGCACTGAAGCTTTCTTT,CSAYRQGGTEAFF
TRBD1,NA,TRBJ2-1,TRBV9,12,TGTGCCAGCAGCGGTCAGGGGGTTGAGCAGTTCTTC,CASSGQGVEQFF
TRBD1,few,TRBJ1-2,TRBV5-4,14,TGTGCCAGCAGCCCCAGAGGGGGCTCCTATGGCTACACCTTC,CASSPRGGSYGYTF
NA,NA,TRBJ1-1,TRBV11-2,16,TGTGCCAGCAGCCTAACCCCCGGGACACGGAACACTGAAGCTTTCTTT,CASSLTPGTRNTEAFF
TRBD2,NA,TRBJ2-7,TRBV18,15,TGTGCCAGCTCACCACCTACGGGGGGGCGTAACGAGCAGTACTTC,CASSPPTGGRNEQYF
NA,few,TRBJ2-7,TRBV28,16,TGTGCCAGCAGTCCGCAGGGGCGGGGGCACGACTACGAGCAGTACTTC,CASSPQGRGHDYEQYF
TRBD2,few,TRBJ2-3,TRBV13,15,TGTGCCAGCAGCTTACGGATAGCGGGGGCAGATACGCAGTATTTT,CASSLRIAGADTQYF
TRBD1,NA,TRBJ2-5,TRBV29-1,12,TGCAGCGTTGAACCAGGGGGAGAGACCCAGTACTTC,CSVEPGGETQYF
NA,NA,TRBJ1-2,TRBV30,11,TGTGCCTGGTACCAGGGTTATGGCTACACCTTC,CAWYQGYGYTF
NA,NA,TRBJ1-1,TRBV10-3,12,TGTGCCATCAAGGCAGGGGACACTGAAGCTTTCTTT,CAIKAGDTEAFF
NA,NA,TRBJ1-1,TRBV5-1,12,TGCGCCAGCAGCTTCGGTAAGGGAGAGGCTTTCTTT,CASSFGKGEAFF
NA,NA,TRBJ1-1,TRBV14,10,TGTGCCAGCAGCCAGGAGGAAGCTTTCTTT,CASSQEEAFF
TRBD1,NA,TRBJ1-5,TRBV19,13,TGTGCCAGTAGTACACAGGGGGATCAGCCCCAGCATTTT,CASSTQGDQPQHF
TRBD1,NA,TRBJ1-5,TRBV4-1,14,TGCGCCAGCAGCCACGAAACAGGGGATCAGCCCCAGCATTTT,CASSHETGDQPQHF
NA,NA,TRBJ2-7,TRBV2,13,TGTGCCAGCAGGCGGACATTCTCCTACGAGCAGTACTTC,CASRRTFSYEQYF
TRBD2,NA,TRBJ2-2,TRBV4-1,17,TGCGCCAGCAGCCAAGCCCTCCGTAGCGGGGGGACCGGGGAGCTGTTTTTT,CASSQALRSGGTGELFF
TRBD2,few,TRBJ2-3,TRBV5-6,15,TGTGCCAGCAGCCGGACTAGCGGGAAGCTGGATACGCAGTATTTT,CASSRTSGKLDTQYF
TRBD1,few,TRBJ1-6,TRBV6-6,15,TGTGCCAGCAGTGGTACCGGGACAGGAAATTCACCCCTCCACTTT,CASSGTGTGNSPLHF
TRBD1,few,TRBJ2-7,TRBV23-1,18,TGCGCCAGCAGTCAACCAAAATTACCGGGACAGGGGATAAGTGAGCAGTACTTC,CASSQPKLPGQGISEQYF
TRBD1,few,TRBJ1-2,TRBV6-5,16,TGTGCCAGCAGTTCCACAGGGGGCCAAGGGGCTTATGGCTACACCTTC,CASSSTGGQGAYGYTF
TRBD1,NA,TRBJ2-7,TRBV5-6,15,TGTGCCAGCAGCTCAGATACAGGGGGCGGCTACGAGCAGTACTTC,CASSSDTGGGYEQYF
TRBD1,NA,TRBJ2-7,TRBV15,17,TGTGCCACCAGCAGAGGTGGGACAGGGGGCTCCTCCTACGAGCAGTACTTC,CATSRGGTGGSSYEQYF
TRBD2,few,TRBJ2-7,TRBV4-1,16,TGCGCCAGCAGCCAAGATGGAGCGGGACTAGCTTGGGAGCAGTACTTC,CASSQDGAGLAWEQYF
TRBD1,few,TRBJ2-2,TRBV7-8,15,TGTGCCAGCAGCGAACGGGACAGGGTTATCGGGGAGCTGTTTTTT,CASSERDRVIGELFF
NA,NA,TRBJ1-2,TRBV27,16,TGTGCCAGCAGTTTATCCCCCCCACAGGCTTCCTATGGCTACACCTTC,CASSLSPPQASYGYTF
TRBD2,few,TRBJ2-3,TRBV7-2,13,TGTGCCAGCAGCCCCGGGGGGGCGGATACGCAGTATTTT,CASSPGGADTQYF
TRBD2,NA,TRBJ2-3,TRBV19,18,TGTGCCAGTAGTATAGAGGGACTAGCGGGGGCGAGCACAGATACGCAGTATTTT,CASSIEGLAGASTDTQYF
NA,few,TRBJ2-7,TRBV4-2,14,TGTGCCAGCAGCCAAGTATCTAGCAGCTACGAGCAGTACTTC,CASSQVSSSYEQYF
TRBD1,few,TRBJ1-5,TRBV5-8,16,TGTGCCAGCAGCTTGGTGTACGGGACAGGGTCCCAGCCCCAGCATTTT,CASSLVYGTGSQPQHF
TRBD2,NA,TRBJ2-7,TRBV4-2,15,TGTGCCAGCAGCCAGGCCCCGGGACTAACCTACGAGCAGTACTTC,CASSQAPGLTYEQYF
NA,NA,TRBJ1-1,TRBV7-9,14,TGTGCCAGCAGCTCCCCGGGATGGAACACTGAAGCTTTCTTT,CASSSPGWNTEAFF
NA,few,TRBJ2-2,TRBV19,14,TGTGCCAGTAGTACACAGGGTTTCACCGGGGAGCTGTTTTTT,CASSTQGFTGELFF
TRBD2,few,TRBJ2-3,TRBV5-1,14,TGCGCCAGCAGCCCTAGCGGGGAAGTAGATACGCAGTATTTT,CASSPSGEVDTQYF
NA,few,TRBJ1-1,TRBV30,12,TGTGCCTGGAGTGGCGGGAACACTGAAGCTTTCTTT,CAWSGGNTEAFF
TRBD1,few,TRBJ1-5,TRBV19,16,TGTGCCAGTAGTATCCCCGGACAGGGCAGCAATCAGCCCCAGCATTTT,CASSIPGQGSNQPQHF
TRBD1,few,TRBJ2-1,TRBV5-1,14,TGCGCCAGCAGCCCGGGGACAGGGGGCGATGAGCAGTTCTTC,CASSPGTGGDEQFF
TRBD1,few,TRBJ1-2,TRBV29-1,13,TGCAGCGGGGAGGACAGGGCTACCTATGGCTACACCTTC,CSGEDRATYGYTF
TRBD1,few,TRBJ2-3,TRBV5-1,14,TGCGCCAGCAGCTTTGGCGACAGGGCAGATACGCAGTATTTT,CASSFGDRADTQYF
NA,NA,TRBJ2-3,TRBV6-6,15,TGTGCCAGCAGTTACTCGCCGGGTGGAGGGGATACGCAGTATTTT,CASSYSPGGGDTQYF
NA,NA,TRBJ2-6,TRBV13,17,TGTGCCAGCAGCTTAGTGGGAAGGGGCTCTGGGGCCAACGTCCTGACTTTC,CASSLVGRGSGANVLTF
TRBD2,NA,TRBJ2-1,TRBV5-4,16,TGTGCCAGCAGCTTGGGGATGGCGGGGGAGTACAATGAGCAGTTCTTC,CASSLGMAGEYNEQFF
NA,few,TRBJ2-2,TRBV30,12,TGTGCCTGGTTCGAGGGGGCCGGGGAGCTGTTTTTT,CAWFEGAGELFF
TRBD2,NA,TRBJ2-1,TRBV4-1,17,TGCGCCAGCAGCCAAGATCTGGGGGGGGGACCCTACAATGAGCAGTTCTTC,CASSQDLGGGPYNEQFF